This TCR beta chain was obtained from a study of T cells in Graves' hyperthyroidism and ophthalmopathy (dated by TCRdb to between 2018 and 2021). A note on the overall study: Peripheral blood samples were taken at initial diagnosis, before any treatment was given. A discovery cohort of about a hundred patients, approximately 45 with Graves' ophthalmopathy and 55 to 65 with stable Graves' hyperthyroidism, was used to find distinguishing TCR V-J signatures. Prospective prediction of ophthalmopathy was tested in an independent validation cohort consisting of fewer than 20 hyperthyroidism patients and some 15 patients who later progressed to ophthalmopathy. For training and testing, the 100 or so patients in the discovery cohort were randomly divided in a 7:3 ratio. Thyroid tissue and blood T-cell repertoires from six Graves' hyperthyroidism patients were also compared in the study. Once sampling was done, hyperthyroidism patients were given methimazole at a starting dose of 30 mg daily, whereas ophthalmopathy patients were given high-dose intravenous methylprednisolone. According to the paper, TCR Vbeta CDR3 sequencing was carried out on some 140 peripheral blood samples, which came from fewer than 50 ophthalmopathy, 70 to 80 hyperthyroidism and about 17 progressor patients.

Study-wide conclusions, independent of this receptor: Blood samples also contained most of the expanded thyroid clonotypes (frequency above 0.001), which suggests that blood repertoires may reflect thyroid immune responses. In cross-validation, a model built on a 13 V-J signature told ophthalmopathy apart from stable hyperthyroidism with 85% to 90% sensitivity and around 81% specificity, and in testing the same model reached 80%/75%. During validation, the model predicted progression to ophthalmopathy a median of approximately 6 months ahead of onset, with roughly 65% sensitivity and 72.22% specificity. Sample size was not statistically predetermined, and investigators were not blinded to group allocation.

The CDR3 has 13 amino acids, counting the end cysteine and phenylalanine. The kept DNA is CDR3 alone, 39 bases in frame from the first base. V is pared back by 5 bases and J by 3 bases, with 10 bases lying between the germline termini. From a lookup of the germline V gene, CDR1 and CDR2 are SGHVS and FQNEAQ. Amplification of TCR beta CDR3 regions was carried out from RNA transcripts. The first round of RT-PCR for the TCR CDR3 was performed with the HTBI primer set and the Qiagen OneStep RT-PCR kit. The libraries were constructed in a second round of multiplex PCR and then size-selected and purified. Libraries were sequenced paired-end with 100 bp reads on an Illumina HiSeq2000. In the authors' own workflow: Raw data were processed with SOAPnuke, discarding reads with adapters, uncalled bases, mean Phred below 15, or no exact constant-primer or identifier match. COPE v1.2.5 was used to merge the high-quality paired reads, and each unique nucleotide sequence was defined as a clonotype. MiTCR v1.1 was used to align clonotypes to the IMGT TRBV, TRBD and TRBJ reference segments. The analysis was restricted to V-J combinations with a frequency above 0.0001, which together covered over 99% of the repertoires. A TCS score was defined as the ratio of F50 (clonal expansion) to E x V (chaos), with BLOSUM62-based TCRdist applied between CDR3 peptides within each V-J. Welch's t-statistics and random forest reduced around 510 V-J features to 13, which were used in a naive Bayes classifier (R e1071). Using fastp trimming at Q25 and MiXCR clonotype assembly, TCRdb reanalyzed the public sequencing data and kept in-frame beta chains. Every CDR3 protein is listed once, alongside the most common genes and DNA of its rows. The V and J calls and clone size come from TCRdb's table, not from the authors' own analysis. Across this sample there are about 710,000 distinct CDR3 sequences, with 16% seen only once. Roughly 8% of the sample belongs to the ten largest clones.

This clonotype was found a few times. No cognate antigen has been identified for it. No qualities accompany the bases; no much larger clone lies one base away. Graves' hyperthyroidism was defined as stable when no progression to ophthalmopathy occurred over 18 months of follow-up. Hyperthyroidism patients were newly diagnosed, with disease duration under 2 months, and aged 18 to 65 years. Exclusion was applied to patients with uncontrolled infections, other autoimmune diseases, pregnancy or lactation. Diagnoses relied on clinical symptoms, serum thyroxine and TRAb, thyroid ultrasound and orbital computed tomography. PBMCs were separated from approximately 10 ml of fresh peripheral blood using Ficoll-Paque density gradient centrifugation. Trizol reagent was used to extract total RNA, and RNA quality was then checked on an Agilent 2100 Bioanalyzer.

The material sequenced was blood. This TCR was sampled from a man aged 18 to 29 with Graves' hyperthyroidism. The chain was built from TRBV7-8 and TRBJ1-1; too little of a D gene remains to name it. At the DNA level, the sequence is TGTGCCAGCAGCCGAGGCTGGGACACTGAAGCTTTCTTT. Protein translation: CASSRGWDTEAFF.